This TCR beta chain was identified in a study of shared clonotypes between healthy human individuals. This CDR3 comprises 15 residues. Germline values: CDR1 MNHEY, CDR2 SVGAGI. V lost 2 bases and J lost 2, with 10 bases in between. Overall study findings and caveats: Sharing across several donors was seen in around 5% of naive CD4 clonotypes. Generation of non-shared clonotypes was less probable than generation of clonotypes shared by all four donors.

Measured with immunoSEQ multiplex PCR; TCRdb has only the in-frame clones, and not every one. This table has a few hundred thousand clones, around 87% appearing once. Remarks on this clone: Its antigen is still unknown.

Healthy HIV-negative adults without recent acute infections or vaccinations served as donors. The receptor comes from a man between 18 and 35 years old in good health. The chain joins TRBV6-5 to TRBJ1-3, with D possibly being TRBD1 (5 bases). Material: memory CD8+ T cells sorted from blood. Described subset: CD45RO+ cells pooled with CCR7-negative TemRA cells. The CDR3 DNA sequence: TGTGCCAGCAGTTACGATCAGGGAGCTGGAAACACCATATATTTT. Amino acid sequence: CASSYDQGAGNTIYF.